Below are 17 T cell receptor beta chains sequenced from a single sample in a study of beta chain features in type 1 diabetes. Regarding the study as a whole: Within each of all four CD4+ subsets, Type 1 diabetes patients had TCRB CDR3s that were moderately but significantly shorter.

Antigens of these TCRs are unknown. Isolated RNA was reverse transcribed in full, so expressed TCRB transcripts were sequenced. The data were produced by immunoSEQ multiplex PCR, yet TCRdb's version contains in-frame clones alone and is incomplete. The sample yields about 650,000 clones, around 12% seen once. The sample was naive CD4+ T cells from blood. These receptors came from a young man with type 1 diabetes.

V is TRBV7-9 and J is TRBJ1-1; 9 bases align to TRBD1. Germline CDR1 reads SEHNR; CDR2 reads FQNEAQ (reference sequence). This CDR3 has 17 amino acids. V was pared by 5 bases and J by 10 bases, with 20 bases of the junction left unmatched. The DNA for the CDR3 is TGTGCCAGCAGCCTGGACAGGGGCCCAACCACCCGATCTCGAGCTTTCTTT. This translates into CASSLDRGPTTRSRAFF. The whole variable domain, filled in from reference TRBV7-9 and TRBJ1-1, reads DTGVSQNPRHKITKRGQNVTFRCDPISEHNRLYWYRQTLGQGPEFLTYFQNEAQLEKSRLLSDRFSAERPKGSFSTLEIQRTEQGDSAMYLCASSLDRGPTTRSRAFFGQGTRLTVV.

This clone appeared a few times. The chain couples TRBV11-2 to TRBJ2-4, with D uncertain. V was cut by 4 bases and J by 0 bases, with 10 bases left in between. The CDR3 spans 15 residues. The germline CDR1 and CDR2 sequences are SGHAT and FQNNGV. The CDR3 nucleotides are TGTGCCAGCAGCTCTAGGATTCTAGCCAAAAACATTCAGTACTTC. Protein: CASSSRILAKNIQYF.

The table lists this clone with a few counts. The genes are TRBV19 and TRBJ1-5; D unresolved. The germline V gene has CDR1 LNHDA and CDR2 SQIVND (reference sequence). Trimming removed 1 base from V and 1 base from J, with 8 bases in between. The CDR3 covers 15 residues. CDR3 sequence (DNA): TGTGCCAGTAGTATAGCCGCAGGCAGCAATCAGCCCCAGCATTTT. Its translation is CASSIAAGSNQPQHF.

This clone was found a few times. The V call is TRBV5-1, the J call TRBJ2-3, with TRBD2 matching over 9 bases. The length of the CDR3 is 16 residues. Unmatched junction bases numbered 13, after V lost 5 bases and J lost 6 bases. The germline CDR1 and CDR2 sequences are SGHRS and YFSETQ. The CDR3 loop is CASSLGVAGVQDTQYF. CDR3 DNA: TGCGCCAGCAGTTTAGGAGTAGCGGGGGTTCAGGATACGCAGTATTTT.

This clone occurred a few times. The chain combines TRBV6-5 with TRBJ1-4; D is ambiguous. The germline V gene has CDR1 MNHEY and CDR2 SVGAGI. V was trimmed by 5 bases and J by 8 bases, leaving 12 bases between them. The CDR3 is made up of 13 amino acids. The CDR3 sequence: CASSNGSGEKLFF. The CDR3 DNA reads TGTGCCAGCAGTAATGGATCTGGGGAAAAACTGTTTTTT.

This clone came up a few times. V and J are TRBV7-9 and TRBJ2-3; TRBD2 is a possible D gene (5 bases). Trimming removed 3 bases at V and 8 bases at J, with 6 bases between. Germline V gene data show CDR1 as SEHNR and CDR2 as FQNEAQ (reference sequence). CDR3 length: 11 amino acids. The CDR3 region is CASSFRGTQYF. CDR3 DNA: TGTGCCAGCAGCTTCCGGGGTACGCAGTATTTT.

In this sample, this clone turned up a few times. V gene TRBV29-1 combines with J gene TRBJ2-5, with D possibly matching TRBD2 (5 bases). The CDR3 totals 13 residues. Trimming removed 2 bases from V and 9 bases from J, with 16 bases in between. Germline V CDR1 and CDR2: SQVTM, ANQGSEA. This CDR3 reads CSVESTDWVAQYF. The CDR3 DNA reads TGCAGCGTTGAATCTACGGACTGGGTGGCCCAGTACTTC.

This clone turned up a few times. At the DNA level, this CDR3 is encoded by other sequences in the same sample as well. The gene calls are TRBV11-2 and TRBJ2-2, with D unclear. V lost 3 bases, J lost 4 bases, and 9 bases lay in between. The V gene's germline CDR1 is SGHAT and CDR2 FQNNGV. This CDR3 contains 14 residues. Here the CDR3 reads CASSFDGSTGELFF. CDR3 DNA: TGTGCCAGCAGCTTTGACGGATCCACCGGGGAGCTGTTTTTT.

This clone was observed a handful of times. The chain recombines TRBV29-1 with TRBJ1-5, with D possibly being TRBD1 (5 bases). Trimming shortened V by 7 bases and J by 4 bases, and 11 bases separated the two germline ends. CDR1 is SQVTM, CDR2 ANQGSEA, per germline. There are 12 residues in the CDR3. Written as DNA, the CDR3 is TGCAGCGCCATGGACACGAATCAGCCCCAGCATTTT. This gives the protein CSAMDTNQPQHF.

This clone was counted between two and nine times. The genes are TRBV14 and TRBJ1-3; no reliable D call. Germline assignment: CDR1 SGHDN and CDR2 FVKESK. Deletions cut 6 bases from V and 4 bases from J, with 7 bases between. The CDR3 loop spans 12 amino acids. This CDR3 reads CASSSIGNTIYF. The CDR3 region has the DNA TGTGCCAGCAGTTCCATCGGAAACACCATATATTTT.

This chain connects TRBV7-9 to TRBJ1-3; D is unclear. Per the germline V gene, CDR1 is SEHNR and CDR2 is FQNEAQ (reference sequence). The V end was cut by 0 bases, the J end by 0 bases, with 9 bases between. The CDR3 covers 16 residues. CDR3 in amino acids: CASSLALSRSGNTIYF. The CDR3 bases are TGTGCCAGCAGCTTAGCGCTGTCTCGCTCTGGAAACACCATATATTTT.

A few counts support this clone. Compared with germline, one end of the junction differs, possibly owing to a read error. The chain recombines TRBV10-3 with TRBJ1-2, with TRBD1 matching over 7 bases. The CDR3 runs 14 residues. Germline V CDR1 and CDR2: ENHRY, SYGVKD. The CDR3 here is CASSDDRVTYGYTF. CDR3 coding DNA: TGTGCCAGCAGTGACGACAGGGTTACTTATGGCTACACCTTC.

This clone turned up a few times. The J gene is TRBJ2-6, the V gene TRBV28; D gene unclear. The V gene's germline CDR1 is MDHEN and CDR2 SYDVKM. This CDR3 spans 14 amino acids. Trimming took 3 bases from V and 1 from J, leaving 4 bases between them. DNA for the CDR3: TGTGCCAGCAGTTTGCAATCTGGGGCCAACGTCCTGACTTTC. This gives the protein CASSLQSGANVLTF.

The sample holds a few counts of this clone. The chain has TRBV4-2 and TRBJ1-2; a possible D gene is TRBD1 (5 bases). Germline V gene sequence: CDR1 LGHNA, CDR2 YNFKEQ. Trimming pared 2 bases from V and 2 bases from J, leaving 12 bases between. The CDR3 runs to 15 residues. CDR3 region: CASSQIGQGNYGYTF. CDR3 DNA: TGTGCCAGCAGCCAAATTGGGCAGGGCAACTATGGCTACACCTTC.

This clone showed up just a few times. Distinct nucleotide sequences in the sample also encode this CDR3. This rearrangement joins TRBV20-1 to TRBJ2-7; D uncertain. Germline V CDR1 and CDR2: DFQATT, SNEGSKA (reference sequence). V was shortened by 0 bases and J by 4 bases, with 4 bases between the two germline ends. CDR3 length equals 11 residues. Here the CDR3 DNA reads TGCAGTGCTAGAGATCAGTACGAGCAGTACTTC. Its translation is CSARDQYEQYF.

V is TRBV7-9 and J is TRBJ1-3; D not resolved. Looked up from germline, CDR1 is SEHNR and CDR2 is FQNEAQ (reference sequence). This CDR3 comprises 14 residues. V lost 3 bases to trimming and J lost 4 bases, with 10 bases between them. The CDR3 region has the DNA TGTGCCAGCAGCTTTCGTGGGTTGGGAAACACCATATATTTT. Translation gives CASSFRGLGNTIYF.

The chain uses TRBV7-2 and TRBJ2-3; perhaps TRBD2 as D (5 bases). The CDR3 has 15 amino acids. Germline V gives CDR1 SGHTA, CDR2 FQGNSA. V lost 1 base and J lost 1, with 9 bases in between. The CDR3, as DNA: TGTGCCAGCAGCTTAGTAGCGTTTGGCACAGATACGCAGTATTTT. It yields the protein CASSLVAFGTDTQYF.